This T cell receptor (beta chain) was captured by sequencing in a study of blood T cell repertoires in COVID-19 (dated by TCRdb to 2019 to 2021). With respect to the entire study: Samples from collaborators originated in the United States, Italy and Spain and spanned both the acute and convalescent phases of COVID-19. The material from the prospective study consisted of cDNA or gDNA derived from T cells, B-cell-depleted T cells, or PBMCs. The dataset comprised deeply sampled blood TCRbeta repertoires from subjects exposed to, actively infected with, or recovered from COVID-19. A freely available public database, intended as a resource for researchers studying the immune response to SARS-CoV-2, is where the repertoires were released. The samples were drawn from the first 160 participants of the ongoing ImmuneRACE study and from some 1,300 subjects provided by 6 global collaborators. Nearly every sample came with metadata listing a de-identified subject ID, COVID-19 status, age in years and sex. Where available, HLA class I and class II types were obtained from metadata supplied by the sample provider rather than from assay-based typing. The paper as a whole reports these results and caveats: Clinical and demographic metadata were provided uncurated, with the amount varying by source and participant.

TCRbeta CDR3 regions were amplified from genomic DNA using the immunoSEQ Assay, a bias-controlled multiplex PCR. In the authors' own workflow: Within the assay, amplification of reference gene primers was used to estimate how many nucleated cells each sample contained. To quantify the absolute abundance of each unique TCRbeta CDR3 rearrangement, sequence reads were collapsed and filtered. For each sample, productive Simpson clonality was calculated by taking the square root of Simpson's diversity index across productive rearrangements. TCRdb provides this immuneACCESS table in a form limited to in-frame rearrangements. Some clones are lacking; in checked studies, under half of them reflect an unresolved V gene, and why the rest are absent is not known. That table is the source of V, J and clone size, and D and trimming were worked out from the DNA. The sample table contains around 280,000 clones; only one count was recorded for approximately 86% of them. The ten largest clones represent over 2% of the sample.

This clone has a single count. Its recognized antigen is unknown. One base away there is no much larger clone; base qualities are not given. There are 13 amino acids in the CDR3, from cysteine to phenylalanine inclusive. The CDR3 DNA has 39 bases and is translated from base 1. Relative to germline, V is 0 bases shorter and J is 7 bases shorter, with 9 bases between their ends. Via the germline V gene, CDR1 is MNHNS and CDR2 SASEGT. A second Seattle source provided samples from volunteer blood donors who had recovered from COVID-19. Each collaborating institution followed its own protocols to collect whole blood in K2EDTA tubes. For TCRbeta analysis, collaborator samples were shipped as frozen whole blood, as isolated PBMCs, or as DNA extracted from either sample type.

Here the chain combines TRBV6-1 and TRBJ1-1; the D gene is not confidently resolved. The TCR sequence derives from a woman in her forties or fifties who had recovered from COVID-19. Source material: peripheral blood. The CDR3 in this case is CASSEAARYEAFF. The DNA sequence reads TGTGCCAGCAGTGAAGCCGCTCGCTATGAAGCTTTCTTT.